The sequence of this T cell receptor (beta chain) was determined in a study of blood T cell repertoires in COVID-19. On the study more broadly: Samples of COVID-19 (acute and convalescent) were obtained from the United States, Italy and Spain.

The germline V gene encodes CDR1 SGHNT and CDR2 YYREEE (reference sequence). The length of the CDR3 is 16 residues. With V trimmed by 1 base and J by 6 bases, 7 bases remained unmatched. The table came from immunoSEQ multiplex PCR; TCRdb's copy has only in-frame clones and leaves some out. This table holds about 59,000 clones, about 90% found once. V usage is TRBV5-4 and J usage is TRBJ2-3; TRBD2 agrees at 11 bases. This receptor was identified in an elderly man in a cohort sampled during active COVID-19. Sequencing used peripheral blood. CDR3 loop: CASSLLASGGRDTQYF. The CDR3 DNA reads as TGTGCCAGCAGCTTGTTAGCTAGCGGGGGGAGGGATACGCAGTATTTT.